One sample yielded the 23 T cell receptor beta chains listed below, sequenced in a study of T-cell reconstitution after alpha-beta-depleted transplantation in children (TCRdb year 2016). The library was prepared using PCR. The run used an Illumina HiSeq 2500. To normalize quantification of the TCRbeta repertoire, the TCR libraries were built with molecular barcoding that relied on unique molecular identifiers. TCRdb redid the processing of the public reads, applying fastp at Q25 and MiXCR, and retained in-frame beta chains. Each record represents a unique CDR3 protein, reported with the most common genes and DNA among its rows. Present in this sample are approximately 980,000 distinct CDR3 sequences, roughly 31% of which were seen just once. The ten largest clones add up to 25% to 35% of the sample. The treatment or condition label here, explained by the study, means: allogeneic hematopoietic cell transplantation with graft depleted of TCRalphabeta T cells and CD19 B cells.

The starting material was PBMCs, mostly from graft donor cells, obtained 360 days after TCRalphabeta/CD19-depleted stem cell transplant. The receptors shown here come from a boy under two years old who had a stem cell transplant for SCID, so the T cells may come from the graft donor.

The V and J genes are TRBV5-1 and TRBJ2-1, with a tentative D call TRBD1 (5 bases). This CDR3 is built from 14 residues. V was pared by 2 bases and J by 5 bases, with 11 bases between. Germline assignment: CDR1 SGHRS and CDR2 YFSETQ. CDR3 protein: CASSLMTAHNEQFF. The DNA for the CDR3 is TGCGCCAGCAGCTTAATGACAGCACACAATGAGCAGTTCTTC.

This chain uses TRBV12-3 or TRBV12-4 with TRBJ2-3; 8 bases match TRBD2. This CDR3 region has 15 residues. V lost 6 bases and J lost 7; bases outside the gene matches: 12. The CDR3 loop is CASSLSPAGGYTQYF. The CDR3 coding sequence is TGTGCCAGCAGCCTATCCCCTGCGGGGGGATATACGCAGTATTTT.

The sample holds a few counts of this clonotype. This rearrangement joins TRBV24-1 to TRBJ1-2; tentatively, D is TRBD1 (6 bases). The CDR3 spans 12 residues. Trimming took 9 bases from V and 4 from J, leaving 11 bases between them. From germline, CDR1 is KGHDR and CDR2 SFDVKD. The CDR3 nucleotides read TGTGCCACCCAGGACAGTGCCTATGGCTACACCTTC. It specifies CATQDSAYGYTF.

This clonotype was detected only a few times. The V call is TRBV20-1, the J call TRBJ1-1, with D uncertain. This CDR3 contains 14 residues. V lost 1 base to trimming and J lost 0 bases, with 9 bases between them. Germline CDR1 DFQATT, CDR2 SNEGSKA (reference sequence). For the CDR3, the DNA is TGCAGTGCTAGAGCAGGCGGTATGAACACTGAAGCTTTCTTT. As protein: CSARAGGMNTEAFF.

CDR3 DNA sequence: TGTGCCAGCAGTTTTCGTCAACTCTCTAATTCACCCCTCCACTTT. It is translated as CASSFRQLSNSPLHF. The chain is built from TRBV28 and TRBJ1-6, with D hard to call. The V end was cut by 3 bases, the J end by 6 bases, with 12 bases between. The CDR3 is 15 residues long. Germline V gives CDR1 MDHEN, CDR2 SYDVKM.

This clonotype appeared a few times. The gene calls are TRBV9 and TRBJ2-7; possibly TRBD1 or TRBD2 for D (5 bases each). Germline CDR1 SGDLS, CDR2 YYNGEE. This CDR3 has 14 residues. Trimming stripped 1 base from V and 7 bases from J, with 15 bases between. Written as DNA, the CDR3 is TGTGCCAGCAGCGTATTCCCGGGGACGAGGGAGCAGTACTTC. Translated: CASSVFPGTREQYF. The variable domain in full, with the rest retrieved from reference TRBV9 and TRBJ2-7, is DSGVTQTPKHLITATGQRVTLRCSPRSGDLSVYWYQQSLDQGLQFLIQYYNGEERAKGNILERFSAQQFPDLHSELNLSSLELGDSALYFCASSVFPGTREQYFGPGTRLTVT.

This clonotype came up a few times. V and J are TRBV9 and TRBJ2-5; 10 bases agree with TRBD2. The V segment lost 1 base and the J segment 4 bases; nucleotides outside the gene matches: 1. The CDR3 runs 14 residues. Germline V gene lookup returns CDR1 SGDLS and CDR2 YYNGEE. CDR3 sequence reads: CASSVSGGAETQYF. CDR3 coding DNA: TGTGCCAGCAGCGTAAGCGGGGGGGCAGAGACCCAGTACTTC.

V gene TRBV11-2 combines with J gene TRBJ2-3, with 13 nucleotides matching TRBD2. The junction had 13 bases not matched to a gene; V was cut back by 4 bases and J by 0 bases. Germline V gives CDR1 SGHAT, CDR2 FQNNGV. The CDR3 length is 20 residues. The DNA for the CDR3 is TGTGCCAGCAGCTACCTGGGACTAGCGGGGAGGATCGCTAGCACAGATACGCAGTATTTT. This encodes CASSYLGLAGRIASTDTQYF.

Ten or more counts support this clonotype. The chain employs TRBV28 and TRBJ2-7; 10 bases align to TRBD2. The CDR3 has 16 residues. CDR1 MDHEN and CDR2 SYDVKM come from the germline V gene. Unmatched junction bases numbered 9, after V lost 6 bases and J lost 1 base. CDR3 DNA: TGTGCCAGCAGCTCCCGACTAGCGGGTACTTCCTACGAGCAGTACTTC. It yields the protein CASSSRLAGTSYEQYF. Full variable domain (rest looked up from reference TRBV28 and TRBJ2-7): DVKVTQSSRYLVKRTGEKVFLECVQDMDHENMFWYRQDPGLGLRLIYFSYDVKMKEKGDIPEGYSVSREKKERFSLILESASTNQTSMYLCASSSRLAGTSYEQYFGPGTRLTVT.

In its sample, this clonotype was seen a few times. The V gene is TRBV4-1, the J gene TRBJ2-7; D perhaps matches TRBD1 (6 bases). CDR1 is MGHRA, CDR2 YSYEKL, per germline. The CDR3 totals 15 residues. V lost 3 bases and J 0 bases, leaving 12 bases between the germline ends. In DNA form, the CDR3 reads TGCGCCAGCAGCCAGACAACAGGGTTCTCCTACGAGCAGTACTTC. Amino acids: CASSQTTGFSYEQYF.

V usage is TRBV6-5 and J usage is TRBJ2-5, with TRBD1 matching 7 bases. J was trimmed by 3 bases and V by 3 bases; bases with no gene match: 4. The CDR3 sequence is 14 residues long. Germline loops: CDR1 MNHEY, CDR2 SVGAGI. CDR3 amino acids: CASSYQGVEETQYF. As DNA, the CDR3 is TGTGCCAGCAGTTATCAGGGGGTGGAAGAGACCCAGTACTTC.

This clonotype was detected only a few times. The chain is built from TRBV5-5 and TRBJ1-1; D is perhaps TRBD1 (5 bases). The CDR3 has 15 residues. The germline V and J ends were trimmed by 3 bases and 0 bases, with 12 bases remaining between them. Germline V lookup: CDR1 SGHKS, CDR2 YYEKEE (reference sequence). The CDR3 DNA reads TGTGCCAGCAGCTACCTTAAGGGGATGAACACTGAAGCTTTCTTT. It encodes CASSYLKGMNTEAFF.

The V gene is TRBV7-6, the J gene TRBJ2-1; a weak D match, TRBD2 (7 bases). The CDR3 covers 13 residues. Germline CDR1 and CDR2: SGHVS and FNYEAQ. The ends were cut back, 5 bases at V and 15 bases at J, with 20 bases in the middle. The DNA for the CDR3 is TGTGCCAGCAGCCCCCCGGGGGGCCGGGGTCTGTTCTTC. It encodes CASSPPGGRGLFF.

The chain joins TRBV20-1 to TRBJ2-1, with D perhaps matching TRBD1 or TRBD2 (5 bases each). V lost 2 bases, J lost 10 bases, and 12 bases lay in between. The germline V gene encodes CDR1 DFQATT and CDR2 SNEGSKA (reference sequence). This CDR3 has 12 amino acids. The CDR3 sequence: CSARSQGVEQFF. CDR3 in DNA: TGCAGTGCTAGAAGCCAGGGAGTAGAGCAGTTCTTC.

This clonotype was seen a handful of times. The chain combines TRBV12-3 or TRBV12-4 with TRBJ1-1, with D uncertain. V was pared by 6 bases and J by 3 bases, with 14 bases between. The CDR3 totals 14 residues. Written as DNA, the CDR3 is TGTGCCAGCAGAACACTTGGGATGCACACTGAAGCTTTCTTT. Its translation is CASRTLGMHTEAFF.

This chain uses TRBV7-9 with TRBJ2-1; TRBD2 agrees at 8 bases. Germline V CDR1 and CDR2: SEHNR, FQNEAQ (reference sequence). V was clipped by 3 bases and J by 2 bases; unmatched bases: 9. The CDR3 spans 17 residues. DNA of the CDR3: TGTGCCAGCAGCTTCCTAACCGGGGGGGGGCCCTACAATGAGCAGTTCTTC. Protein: CASSFLTGGGPYNEQFF.

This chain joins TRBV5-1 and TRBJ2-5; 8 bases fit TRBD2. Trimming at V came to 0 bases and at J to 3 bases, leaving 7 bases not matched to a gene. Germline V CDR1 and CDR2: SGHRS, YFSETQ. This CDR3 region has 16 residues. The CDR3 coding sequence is TGCGCCAGCAGCTTGGAGGTCGGGGGGGCAGAAGAGACCCAGTACTTC. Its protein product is CASSLEVGGAEETQYF.

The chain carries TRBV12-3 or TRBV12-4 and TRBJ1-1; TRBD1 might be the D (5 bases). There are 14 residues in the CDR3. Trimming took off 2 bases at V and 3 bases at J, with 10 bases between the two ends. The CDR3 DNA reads TGTGCCAGCAGTTTAATCTGGGGGGACACTGAAGCTTTCTTT. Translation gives CASSLIWGDTEAFF.

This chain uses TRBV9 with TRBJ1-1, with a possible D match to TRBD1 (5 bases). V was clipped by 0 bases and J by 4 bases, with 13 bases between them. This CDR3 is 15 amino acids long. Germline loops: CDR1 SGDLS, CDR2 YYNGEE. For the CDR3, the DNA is TGTGCCAGCAGCGTAGTCCCGGAAGGGGTCACTGAAGCTTTCTTT. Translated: CASSVVPEGVTEAFF.

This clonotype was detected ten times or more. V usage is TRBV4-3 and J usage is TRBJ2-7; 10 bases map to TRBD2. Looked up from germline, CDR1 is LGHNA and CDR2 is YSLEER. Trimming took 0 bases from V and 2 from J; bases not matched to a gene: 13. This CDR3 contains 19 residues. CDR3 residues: CASSQDLVSASGGTYEQYF. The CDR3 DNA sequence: TGCGCCAGCAGCCAAGATTTGGTCTCGGCTAGCGGGGGAACCTACGAGCAGTACTTC.

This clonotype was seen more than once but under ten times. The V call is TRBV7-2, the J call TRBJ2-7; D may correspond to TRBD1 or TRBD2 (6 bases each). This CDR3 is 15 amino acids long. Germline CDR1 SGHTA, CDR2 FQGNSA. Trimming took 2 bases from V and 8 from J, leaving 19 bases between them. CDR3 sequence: CASSLISSWGAQQYF. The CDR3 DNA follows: TGTGCCAGCAGCTTAATCAGCTCATGGGGGGCTCAGCAGTACTTC.

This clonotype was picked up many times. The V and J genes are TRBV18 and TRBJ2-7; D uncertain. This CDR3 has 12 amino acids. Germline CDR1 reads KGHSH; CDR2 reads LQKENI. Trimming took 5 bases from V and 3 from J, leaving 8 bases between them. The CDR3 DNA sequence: TGTGCCAGCTCATCCCTGAACTACGAGCAGTACTTC. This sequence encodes CASSSLNYEQYF.

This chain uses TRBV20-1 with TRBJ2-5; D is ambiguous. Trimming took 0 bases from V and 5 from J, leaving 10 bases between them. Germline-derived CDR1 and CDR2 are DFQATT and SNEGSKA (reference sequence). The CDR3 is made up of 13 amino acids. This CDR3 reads CSARDTQVETQYF. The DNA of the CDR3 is TGCAGTGCTAGAGATACCCAGGTGGAGACCCAGTACTTC.